What follows are 31 T cell receptor beta chains derived from one specimen sequenced in a study of monozygotic twins with inflammatory bowel disease. TCRdb re-analyzed the 5' RACE reads; it lists each CDR3 protein once, without DNA. This sample contains 300,000 to 350,000 distinct CDR3 sequences. Sequenced: blood. The source of these receptors is a human donor with ulcerative colitis or Crohn's disease, or a healthy co-twin of an affected twin (not recorded which).

The J gene is TRBJ2-4, the V gene TRBV5-1; TCRdb designates TRBD2, a call that cannot be tested without DNA. CDR3 length: 19 amino acids. Germline loops: CDR1 SGHRS, CDR2 YFSETQ. The chain's CDR3 is CASSLSGLAGVISQDIQYF. The full variable domain, with the rest looked up from reference TRBV5-1 and TRBJ2-4, is KAGVTQTPRYLIKTRGQQVTLSCSPISGHRSVSWYQQTPGQGLQFLFEYFSETQRNKGNFPGRFSGRQFSNSRSEMNVSTLELGDSALYLCASSLSGLAGVISQDIQYFGAGTRLSVL.

V gene TRBV20-1 combines with J gene TRBJ2-1. CDR1 and CDR2 from the germline V gene are DFQATT and SNEGSKA (reference sequence). The CDR3 runs 11 residues. The CDR3 protein is CSVISRYEQFF.

The CDR3 sequence: CSARMGSRNTEAFF. The rearrangement links TRBV20-1 to TRBJ1-1. Per germline, CDR1 DFQATT and CDR2 SNEGSKA (reference sequence). The CDR3 extends over 14 amino acids.

V gene TRBV7-9 combines with J gene TRBJ2-6; without DNA, the TCRdb call of TRBD1 cannot be checked. Germline CDR1 reads SEHNR; CDR2 reads FQNEAQ (reference sequence). The CDR3 length is 17 residues. The CDR3: CASSLLPRGTGANVLTF. Full variable domain (outside the CDR3, taken from reference TRBV7-9 and TRBJ2-6): DTGVSQNPRHKITKRGQNVTFRCDPISEHNRLYWYRQTLGQGPEFLTYFQNEAQLEKSRLLSDRFSAERPKGSFSTLEIQRTEQGDSAMYLCASSLLPRGTGANVLTFGAGSRLTVL.

This rearrangement joins TRBV10-3 to TRBJ2-1. The CDR3 runs to 16 residues. CDR1 is ENHRY and CDR2 is SYGVKD in the germline V gene. CDR3 sequence reads: CAISESWKTTYNEQFF.

The chain joins TRBV14 to TRBJ2-3; TCRdb names TRBD1, which stays unverified in the absence of DNA. The CDR3 has 14 residues. In germline, CDR1 is SGHDN, CDR2 FVKESK. The CDR3 protein is CASSQNVRGDTQYF.

CDR3 residues: CASSPWTANTGELFF. This rearrangement joins TRBV27 to TRBJ2-2; TCRdb returns TRBD1, unconfirmable since there is no DNA. Germline V CDR1 and CDR2: MNHEY, SMNVEV (reference sequence). This CDR3 contains 15 residues.

This sequence joins TRBV28 and TRBJ2-7; TCRdb names TRBD1, which stays unverified in the absence of DNA. From germline, CDR1 is MDHEN and CDR2 SYDVKM. CDR3 size: 13 residues. The CDR3 sequence: CASRSGQSYEQYF.

The chain uses TRBV6-1 and TRBJ1-2. The CDR3 runs to 13 residues. Germline CDR1 is MNHNS and CDR2 is SASEGT. CDR3 sequence: CASSVRDKQGYTF.

The chain couples TRBV7-8 to TRBJ2-5; the TRBD2 assignment by TCRdb is unverifiable without DNA. Germline-derived CDR1 and CDR2 are SGHVS and FQNEAQ. The CDR3 extends over 18 amino acids. CDR3 amino acids: CASSLNGYSGSREETQYF.

This rearrangement joins TRBV7-9 to TRBJ1-2. CDR3 length: 12 amino acids. Looked up from germline, CDR1 is SEHNR and CDR2 is FQNEAQ (reference sequence). The CDR3: CASTWGGEGYTF.

The chain uses TRBV6-2 or TRBV6-3 and TRBJ1-1; TCRdb selects TRBD1, and the lack of DNA leaves this call unchecked. CDR3 length equals 16 residues. Germline values: CDR1 MNHEY, CDR2 SVGEGT. The CDR3 protein is CASSTRDRGLFTEAFF.

The chain links TRBV20-1 to TRBJ1-6; TCRdb outputs TRBD1, but without DNA this stays unchecked. Germline values: CDR1 DFQATT, CDR2 SNEGSKA (reference sequence). The CDR3 runs to 13 residues. CDR3 residues: CSASSQGDSPLHF.

The chain carries TRBV7-9 and TRBJ2-1; absent DNA, TCRdb's TRBD2 call cannot be checked. The CDR3 is 13 residues long. Germline V gene data show CDR1 as SEHNR and CDR2 as FQNEAQ (reference sequence). This chain's CDR3 is CASSPGLVHEQFF.

This CDR3 is CAWSVGKNIQYF. V usage is TRBV30 and J usage is TRBJ2-4. The CDR3 spans 12 residues. Looked up from germline, CDR1 is GTSNPN and CDR2 is SVGIG (reference sequence).

V is TRBV10-2 and J is TRBJ1-2; TCRdb lists TRBD1, though no DNA is available to test this call. In germline, CDR1 is WSHSY, CDR2 SAAADI. The CDR3 runs to 13 residues. The CDR3 protein is CASTPDRGYGYTF.

The V and J genes are TRBV7-9 and TRBJ1-1; the D call from TCRdb, TRBD1, cannot be confirmed without DNA. Germline V CDR1 and CDR2: SEHNR, FQNEAQ (reference sequence). The CDR3 covers 16 residues. The CDR3 reads CASSWPGTAMNTEAFF.

The gene calls are TRBV10-3 and TRBJ1-2; the TRBD1 assignment by TCRdb is unverifiable without DNA. Looked up from germline, CDR1 is ENHRY and CDR2 is SYGVKD. The CDR3 spans 14 residues. The CDR3 sequence is CAISDPRTGFGYTF.

This chain joins TRBV20-1 and TRBJ1-1. CDR1 and CDR2 from the germline V gene are DFQATT and SNEGSKA (reference sequence). The CDR3 extends over 14 amino acids. CDR3: CSARDAAANTEAFF.

The chain has TRBV14 and TRBJ2-1. This CDR3 has 15 residues. In germline, CDR1 is SGHDN, CDR2 FVKESK. The CDR3 spells CASSQSRTSYNEQFF. The full variable domain, its missing parts supplied by reference TRBV14 and TRBJ2-1, is EAGVTQFPSHSVIEKGQTVTLRCDPISGHDNLYWYRRVMGKEIKFLLHFVKESKQDESGMPNNRFLAERTGGTYSTLKVQPAELEDSGVYFCASSQSRTSYNEQFFGPGTRLTVL.

The rearrangement joins TRBV12-3 or TRBV12-4 to TRBJ2-1; absent DNA, TCRdb's TRBD2 call cannot be checked. The CDR3 spans 17 residues. CDR3 loop: CASTDQPGLVAGGEQFF.

The genes are TRBV5-1 and TRBJ1-2; TCRdb gives TRBD1 as the D gene, but with no DNA this cannot be confirmed. The CDR3 sequence is 12 residues long. In germline, CDR1 is SGHRS, CDR2 YFSETQ. The CDR3: CASSSTGDGYTF.

The chain carries TRBV7-9 and TRBJ2-3; TCRdb outputs TRBD1, but without DNA this stays unchecked. Per the germline V gene, CDR1 is SEHNR and CDR2 is FQNEAQ (reference sequence). The CDR3 has 15 amino acids. CDR3 in amino acids: CASSLDRGKADTQYF.

The chain joins TRBV12-3 or TRBV12-4 to TRBJ2-5; TCRdb reports TRBD2, a call that lacks DNA to check it against. This CDR3 has 13 residues. The CDR3 spells CASTGTAPGTQYF.

The chain couples TRBV6-2 or TRBV6-3 to TRBJ2-1; no DNA is available, so the TRBD2 call from TCRdb remains unchecked. This CDR3 is 17 amino acids long. Germline CDR1 reads MNHEY; CDR2 reads SVGEGT. CDR3 sequence reads: CASSYSKAGVPLNEQFF.

V and J are TRBV5-4 and TRBJ2-2; TCRdb outputs TRBD1, but without DNA this stays unchecked. This CDR3 is built from 16 residues. The germline CDR1 and CDR2 sequences are SGHNT and YYREEE (reference sequence). CDR3 sequence reads: CASSLKGASNTGELFF.

The rearrangement joins TRBV5-5 to TRBJ1-1; TCRdb's D call, TRBD1, is unchecked because there is no DNA. This CDR3 comprises 15 residues. CDR1 SGHKS and CDR2 YYEKEE come from the germline V gene (reference sequence). The chain's CDR3 is CASSWAGTVNTEAFF.

The chain employs TRBV12-3 or TRBV12-4 and TRBJ1-5. CDR3 size: 14 residues. The CDR3 loop is CASTYFDSNQPQHF.

The chain is built from TRBV12-3 or TRBV12-4 and TRBJ1-2; the D call from TCRdb, TRBD1, cannot be confirmed without DNA. The CDR3 loop spans 13 amino acids. This chain's CDR3 is CASGQGTNYGYTF.

The chain couples TRBV5-6 to TRBJ1-1. Germline CDR1 reads SGHDT; CDR2 reads YYEEEE. CDR3 length equals 13 residues. The CDR3 loop reads CASRRSVFTEAFF.

The chain has TRBV19 and TRBJ1-1; TCRdb proposes TRBD1, but this gene call is untestable without DNA. CDR3 length: 17 amino acids. The germline V gene has CDR1 LNHDA and CDR2 SQIVND (reference sequence). CDR3 loop: CASSTLYDRSLNTEAFF.